The following is a TCR beta chain sequence with its context. The record originates from a study of blood T cell repertoires in COVID-19. Study details: Samples of COVID-19 (acute and convalescent) were obtained from the United States, Italy and Spain. Sources were T cells, B-cell-depleted T cells, or PBMCs; the material itself was cDNA or gDNA.

Authors' analysis steps: Counts of nucleated cells, estimated from reference gene primer amplification, were obtained. Clones were sequenced by immunoSEQ multiplex PCR, and TCRdb holds only the in-frame ones, with some missing. V and J calls and clone size follow that table, whereas D and trimming were derived from the DNA. Of over 70,000 clones listed, 70% to 90% are singletons. Unmatched junction bases numbered 4, after V lost 4 bases and J lost 2 bases. This CDR3 has 15 residues. Looked up from germline, CDR1 is KGHDR and CDR2 is SFDVKD. This chain connects TRBV24-1 to TRBJ2-5; 9 bases are a match to TRBD2. The clonotype comes from a human donor in a cohort sampled during active COVID-19. Input material: peripheral blood. CDR3 sequence (DNA): TGTGCCACCAGTGACCGAGCGGGGGGACAAGAGACCCAGTACTTC. Its protein product is CATSDRAGGQETQYF.